Detailed here is one TCR beta chain. Assay used: immunoSEQ multiplex PCR; TCRdb lists only in-frame clones, some missing. This table holds tens of thousands of clones, around 90% found once. This entry belongs to a study of OX40 agonist ivuxolimab in advanced cancers. In the study overall: Ivuxolimab is a fully human IgG2 antibody that activates OX40 (CD134).

Germline V CDR1 and CDR2: MDHEN, SYDVKM. V was shortened by 6 bases and J by 7 bases, with 16 bases between the two germline ends. CDR3 length: 13 residues. V is TRBV28 and J is TRBJ2-7; the D gene is possibly TRBD2 (5 bases). The source is an adult with an advanced solid tumor such as melanoma, head and neck, liver or kidney cancer. The starting material was CD4+ or CD8+ T cells sorted from blood, obtained in a trial of the OX40 agonist ivuxolimab. CDR3 nucleotide sequence: TGTGCCAGCAGAGACCAGCGGTCTCGGGAGCAGTACTTC. Translating it yields CASRDQRSREQYF.